Presented here are 9 T cell receptor beta chains from one specimen sequenced in a study of shared clonotypes between healthy human individuals. The protocol was immunoSEQ multiplex PCR, while the TCRdb copy is restricted to in-frame clones and leaves out a portion. Of 600,000 to 800,000 clones in the sample, approximately 72% were seen once. Sequenced input: memory CD4+ T cells sorted from blood. Subset indicated: CD45RA-negative fraction. Receptors originate from a woman younger than 45 in good health.

The chain has TRBV5-6 and TRBJ1-2; a possible D gene is TRBD1 (5 bases). CDR1 and CDR2 from the germline V gene are SGHDT and YYEEEE. Trimming took 3 bases from V and 7 from J, leaving 7 bases between them. This CDR3 spans 11 amino acids. This chain's CDR3 is CASSWGPGYTF. CDR3 DNA: TGTGCCAGCAGCTGGGGACCTGGCTACACCTTC.

The J gene is TRBJ2-2, the V gene TRBV7-9; 8 positions agree with TRBD2. V dropped 2 bases and J dropped 4; count of bases not matched to a gene: 6. The CDR3 has 16 amino acids. CDR1 is SEHNR, CDR2 FQNEAQ, per germline (reference sequence). The CDR3 sequence: CASSLSLAGRTGELFF. The CDR3 bases are TGTGCCAGCAGCTTATCCCTAGCGGGCCGCACCGGGGAGCTGTTTTTT.

The rearrangement uses TRBV7-8 and TRBJ1-1; no clear D. With 1 base removed from V and 3 bases from J, the gap between germline ends came to 9 bases. Germline CDR1 and CDR2: SGHVS and FQNEAQ. This CDR3 spans 14 amino acids. The CDR3 coding sequence is TGTGCCAGCAGCTTAGTTACTGGGGACACTGAAGCTTTCTTT. Translation gives CASSLVTGDTEAFF.

CDR3 loop: CASSYSPGQVDQQYF. DNA of the CDR3: TGTGCCAGCAGTTACTCGCCTGGGCAAGTGGACCAGCAGTACTTC. The chain employs TRBV6-5 and TRBJ2-7; no reliable D call. The CDR3 extends over 15 amino acids. Germline CDR1 is MNHEY and CDR2 is SVGAGI. V was clipped by 0 bases and J by 8 bases, with 17 bases between them.

The V and J genes are TRBV27 and TRBJ2-1, with 7 nucleotides matching TRBD1. The ends lost 6 bases at V and 5 bases at J; junction bases unmatched: 13. Per the germline V gene, CDR1 is MNHEY and CDR2 is SMNVEV (reference sequence). This CDR3 is built from 16 residues. CDR3 region: CASSQRPGTANNEQFF. The DNA for the CDR3 is TGTGCCAGCAGCCAACGCCCTGGGACAGCGAACAATGAGCAGTTCTTC.

The chain has TRBV28 and TRBJ1-1; no clear D gene. There are 13 residues in the CDR3. Trimming stripped 7 bases from V and 0 bases from J, with 9 bases between. The germline V gene has CDR1 MDHEN and CDR2 SYDVKM. Here the CDR3 reads CASKGLLNTEAFF. The CDR3 DNA reads as TGTGCCAGCAAGGGCCTATTGAACACTGAAGCTTTCTTT.

This chain uses TRBV18 with TRBJ2-7; 11 bases map to TRBD1. With V trimmed by 6 bases and J by 7 bases, 5 bases remained unmatched. CDR3 length equals 13 residues. Germline CDR1 KGHSH, CDR2 LQKENI. In DNA form, the CDR3 reads TGTGCCAGCTCGGGACAGGGGGGCGAAGAGCAGTACTTC. This gives the protein CASSGQGGEEQYF.

The chain is built from TRBV28 and TRBJ1-5; no firm D call. V was cut by 6 bases and J by 5 bases, with 11 bases left in between. The germline CDR1 and CDR2 sequences are MDHEN and SYDVKM. The CDR3 has 13 amino acids. CDR3 in DNA: TGTGCCAGCAGGAAGTTGGTTGATCAGCCCCAGCATTTT. The encoded protein is CASRKLVDQPQHF.

This rearrangement joins TRBV30 to TRBJ1-5; D not resolved. The germline gives CDR1 GTSNPN, CDR2 SVGIG (reference sequence). V shed 3 bases and J shed 7 bases, with 16 bases lying between them. The CDR3 extends over 14 amino acids. CDR3 residues: CAWRRGGFDQPQHF. As DNA, the CDR3 is TGTGCCTGGAGGAGAGGAGGATTCGACCAGCCCCAGCATTTT.